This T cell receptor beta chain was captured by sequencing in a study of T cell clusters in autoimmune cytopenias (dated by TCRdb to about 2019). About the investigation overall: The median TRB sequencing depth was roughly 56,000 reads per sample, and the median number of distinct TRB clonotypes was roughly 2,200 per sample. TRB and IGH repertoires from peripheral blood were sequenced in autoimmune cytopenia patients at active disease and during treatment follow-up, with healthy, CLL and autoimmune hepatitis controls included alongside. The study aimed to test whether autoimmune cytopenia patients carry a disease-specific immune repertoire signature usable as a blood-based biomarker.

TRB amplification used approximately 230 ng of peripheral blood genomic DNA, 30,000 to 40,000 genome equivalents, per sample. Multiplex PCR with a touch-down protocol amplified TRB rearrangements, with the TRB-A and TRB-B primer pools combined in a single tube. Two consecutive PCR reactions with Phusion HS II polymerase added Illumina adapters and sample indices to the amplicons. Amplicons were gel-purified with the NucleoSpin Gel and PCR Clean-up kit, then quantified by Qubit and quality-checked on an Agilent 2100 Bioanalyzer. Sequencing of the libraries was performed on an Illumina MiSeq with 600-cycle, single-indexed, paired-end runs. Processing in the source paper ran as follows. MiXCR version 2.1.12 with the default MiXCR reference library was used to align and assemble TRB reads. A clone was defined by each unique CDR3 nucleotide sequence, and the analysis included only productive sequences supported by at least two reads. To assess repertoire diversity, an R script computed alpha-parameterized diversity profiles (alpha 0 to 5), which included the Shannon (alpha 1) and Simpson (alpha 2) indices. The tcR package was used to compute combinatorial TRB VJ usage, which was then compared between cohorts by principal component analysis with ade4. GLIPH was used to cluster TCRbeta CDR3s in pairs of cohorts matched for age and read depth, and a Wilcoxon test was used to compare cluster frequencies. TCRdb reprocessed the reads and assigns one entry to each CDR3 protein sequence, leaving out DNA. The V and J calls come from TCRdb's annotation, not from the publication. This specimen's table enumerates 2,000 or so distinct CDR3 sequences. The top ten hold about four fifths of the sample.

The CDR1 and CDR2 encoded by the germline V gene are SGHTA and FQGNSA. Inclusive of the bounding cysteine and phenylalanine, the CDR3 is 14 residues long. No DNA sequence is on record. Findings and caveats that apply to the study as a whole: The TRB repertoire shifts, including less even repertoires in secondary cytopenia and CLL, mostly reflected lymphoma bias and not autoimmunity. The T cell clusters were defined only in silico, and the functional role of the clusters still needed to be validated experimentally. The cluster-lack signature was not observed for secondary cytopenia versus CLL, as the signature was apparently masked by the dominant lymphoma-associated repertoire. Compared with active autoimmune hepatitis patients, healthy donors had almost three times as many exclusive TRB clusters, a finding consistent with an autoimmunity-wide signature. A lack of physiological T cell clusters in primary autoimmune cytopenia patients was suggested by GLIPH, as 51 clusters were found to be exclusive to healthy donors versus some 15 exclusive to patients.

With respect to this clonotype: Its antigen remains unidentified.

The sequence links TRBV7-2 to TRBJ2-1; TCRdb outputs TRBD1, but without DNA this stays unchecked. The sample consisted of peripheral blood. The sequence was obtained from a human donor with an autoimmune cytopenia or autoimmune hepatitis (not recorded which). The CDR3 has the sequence CASSWDRGPNEQFF.